Given below is one T cell receptor beta chain in context. The antigen is undetermined. The data originate from a study of naive CD8 T cells in extremely preterm neonates. General study findings and limits: Compared with older groups, preterm CDR3s were shorter, with fewer N additions and less trimming.

Samples were taken at extremely preterm deliveries at about 23-27 weeks of gestation. CDR3 size: 13 residues. The germline V and J ends were trimmed by 3 bases and 3 bases, with 10 bases remaining between them. In germline, CDR1 is SGHRS, CDR2 YFSETQ. Clones were sequenced by immunoSEQ multiplex PCR, and TCRdb holds only the in-frame ones, with some missing. This table has around 23,000 clones, about 91% appearing once. The chain combines TRBV5-1 with TRBJ2-7; D may match TRBD1 or TRBD2 (5 bases each). The receptor's source is a boy who was born preterm. The sequencing sample was made of naive CD8+ T cells from cord blood. The CDR3 loop reads CASSYRDGYEQYF. DNA for the CDR3: TGCGCCAGCAGCTACCGGGACGGCTACGAGCAGTACTTC.